This TCR beta chain was recovered during a study of prognosis after radiotherapy for stage I lung cancer. Overall study results and limits: Patients developing distant metastases showed lower Shannon entropy after stereotactic body radiation therapy.

Germline assignment: CDR1 SGHVS and CDR2 FNYEAQ. After removal of 5 bases from V and 1 base from J, the junction contained 5 bases not matched to a gene. The CDR3 is made up of 18 amino acids. By two-round multiplex PCR, the TCR beta CDR3 was amplified from genomic DNA. Amplification in first-round PCR relied on primers specific to each TRBV and TRBJ gene. TCRdb passed the multiplex PCR reads through MiXCR, listing each CDR3 protein once. The repertoire has fewer than 20,000 distinct CDR3 sequences, around 44% of them found once; the top ten carry roughly 43%. With respect to this clonotype: Its antigen is still unknown.

This sequence was found in a donor aged 50 or older with non-small cell lung cancer. This rearrangement joins TRBV7-6 to TRBJ2-2, with 15 nucleotides matching TRBD2. The sample was PBMCs, taken before or after stereotactic body radiation therapy (not recorded which). The CDR3 loop reads CASSVGLAGGLNTGELFF. The CDR3 DNA is TGTGCCAGCAGCGTGGGACTAGCGGGAGGCCTGAACACCGGGGAGCTGTTTTTT.